What follows are 16 T cell receptor beta chains derived from one specimen sequenced in a study of brain T cells in children with intractable seizures. The data were produced by immunoSEQ multiplex PCR, yet TCRdb's version contains in-frame clones alone and is incomplete. The repertoire consists of approximately 330,000 clones, with about 93% occurring once and the leading ten covering about 6%. Documented time point: blood from clinic visit 5 months post-surgery; TSC patient then seizure free. Sequencing used peripheral blood, obtained 4 to 5 months after surgery. The receptor set was obtained from a boy under two years old with tuberous sclerosis and intractable seizures.

CDR3 in DNA: TGTGCCAGCAGCCCCAAATCTAGCGGGAGGCGCAATGAGCAGTTCTTC. This codes for CASSPKSSGRRNEQFF. V usage is TRBV7-9 and J usage is TRBJ2-1; 11 nucleotides agree with TRBD2. In germline, CDR1 is SEHNR, CDR2 FQNEAQ (reference sequence). The CDR3 is made up of 16 amino acids. J was trimmed by 6 bases and V by 5 bases; bases with no gene match: 9.

The rearrangement uses TRBV6-6 and TRBJ2-3; 12 bases line up with TRBD2. The junction had 10 bases not matched to a gene; V was cut back by 8 bases and J by 7 bases. The CDR3 contains 15 residues. CDR1 is MNHNY and CDR2 is SVGAGI in the germline V gene (reference sequence). CDR3 DNA: TGTGCCAGCGGATCCTATACTAGCGGGAGGCATACGCAGTATTTT. This translates into CASGSYTSGRHTQYF.

This rearrangement joins TRBV2 to TRBJ2-7, with 10 bases aligning to TRBD1. The CDR3 extends over 14 amino acids. With 4 bases clipped from V and 6 bases from J, the junction kept 6 bases outside the gene matches. Germline V gene lookup returns CDR1 SNHLY and CDR2 FYNNEI. CDR3 amino acids: CASSGGTGAGEQYF. CDR3 coding DNA: TGTGCCAGCAGTGGCGGGACAGGGGCCGGCGAGCAGTACTTC.

The chain carries TRBV29-1 and TRBJ1-2; D gene unclear. Per germline, CDR1 SQVTM and CDR2 ANQGSEA. This CDR3 spans 13 amino acids. Deletions cut 2 bases from V and 4 bases from J, with 11 bases between. In DNA form, the CDR3 reads TGCAGCGTTGAATGGGGTGTCTCCTATGGCTACACCTTC. Its translation: CSVEWGVSYGYTF.

V gene TRBV4-2 combines with J gene TRBJ2-5; 10 bases fit TRBD2. The germline gives CDR1 LGHNA, CDR2 YNFKEQ. This CDR3 comprises 17 residues. V was clipped by 1 base and J by 5 bases; unmatched bases: 10. The CDR3 is CASSQVGSGGLWETQYF. As DNA, the CDR3 is TGTGCCAGCAGCCAAGTGGGTAGCGGGGGGCTATGGGAGACCCAGTACTTC.

The chain recombines TRBV5-1 with TRBJ2-1; 12 positions agree with TRBD2. The germline V gene encodes CDR1 SGHRS and CDR2 YFSETQ. The CDR3 extends over 15 amino acids. The V segment lost 3 bases and the J segment 5 bases; nucleotides outside the gene matches: 3. CDR3 residues: CASSWRLAGDNEQFF. In DNA, the CDR3 is TGCGCCAGCAGCTGGAGACTAGCGGGAGACAATGAGCAGTTCTTC.

CDR3 DNA sequence: TGTGCCGGATCACGCCGGGACCAATACTACGAGCAGTACTTC. This translates into CAGSRRDQYYEQYF. V gene TRBV2 combines with J gene TRBJ2-7; D is tentatively TRBD1 or TRBD2 (5 bases each). Germline CDR1 and CDR2: SNHLY and FYNNEI. CDR3 length: 14 residues. V was clipped by 11 bases and J by 3 bases, with 20 bases between them.

The genes are TRBV16 and TRBJ1-2, with 7 nucleotides matching TRBD1. V was clipped by 4 bases and J by 7 bases; unmatched bases: 9. Germline V gene data show CDR1 as KGHSY and CDR2 as FQNENV. CDR3 length equals 14 residues. This CDR3 is CASSPSTGFGGYTF. CDR3 nucleotide sequence: TGTGCCAGCAGCCCTTCGACAGGGTTTGGTGGCTACACCTTC. The whole variable domain, filled in from reference TRBV16 and TRBJ1-2, reads GEEVAQTPKHLVRGEGQKAKLYCAPIKGHSYVFWYQQVLKNEFKFLISFQNENVFDETGMPKERFSAKCLPNSPCSLEIQATKLEDSAVYFCASSPSTGFGGYTFGSGTRLTVV.

This clone turned up a few times. This rearrangement joins TRBV6-5 to TRBJ2-7, with TRBD2 as a possible D gene (6 bases). The CDR3 sequence is 14 residues long. The V end was cut by 7 bases, the J end by 1 base, with 14 bases between. Germline lookup yields CDR1 MNHEY and CDR2 SVGAGI. Written as DNA, the CDR3 is TGTGCCAGCACCCCTAGCGCTGCATCCTACGAGCAGTACTTC. This sequence encodes CASTPSAASYEQYF.

The rearrangement joins TRBV6-1 to TRBJ1-5; 7 positions match TRBD1. The CDR3 is 16 amino acids. V shed 3 bases and J 4 bases; nucleotides not matched to a gene: 9. Germline assignment: CDR1 MNHNS and CDR2 SASEGT. The chain's CDR3 is CASSDLTGLENQPQHF. In DNA, the CDR3 is TGTGCCAGCAGTGACCTGACAGGGCTGGAGAATCAGCCCCAGCATTTT.

The rearrangement links TRBV5-1 to TRBJ2-2, with 8 bases identical to TRBD2. The CDR3 contains 16 residues. Germline V CDR1 and CDR2: SGHRS, YFSETQ. Trimming took 3 bases from V and 6 from J; bases not matched to a gene: 10. This CDR3 reads CASSYTGTRVAGELFF. DNA of the CDR3: TGCGCCAGCAGCTACACCGGGACTAGGGTCGCCGGGGAGCTGTTTTTT.

The J gene is TRBJ1-6, the V gene TRBV4-1; D remains ambiguous. CDR3 length: 16 amino acids. The V gene lost 0 bases and the J gene lost 9 bases, with 15 bases spanning the gap. Per germline, CDR1 MGHRA and CDR2 YSYEKL. The CDR3 nucleotides are TGCGCCAGCAGCCAAGATGGAGCGGCGGCGGGTTCACCCCTCCACTTT. Residues: CASSQDGAAAGSPLHF.

The chain joins TRBV15 to TRBJ2-3; the match to TRBD2 covers 7 bases. Germline CDR1 LNHNV, CDR2 YYDKDF (reference sequence). There are 17 residues in the CDR3. Losses at the gene ends were 0 bases for V and 0 bases for J; bases not matched to a gene: 6. This CDR3 reads CATSRDLLATSTDTQYF. CDR3 DNA: TGTGCCACCAGCAGAGATCTACTAGCGACTAGCACAGATACGCAGTATTTT.

V usage is TRBV7-9 and J usage is TRBJ2-3, with D perhaps matching TRBD2 (5 bases). CDR1 and CDR2 (germline): SEHNR, FQNEAQ (reference sequence). CDR3 length: 16 residues. V was clipped by 7 bases and J by 1 base, with 18 bases between them. DNA of the CDR3: TGTGCCAGCATCCCCTTATCGGACTCCCGCACAGATACGCAGTATTTT. Amino acid sequence: CASIPLSDSRTDTQYF.

This clone has just a few counts. This chain joins TRBV6-5 and TRBJ1-5; D call uncertain. Trimming pared 7 bases from V and 4 bases from J, leaving 11 bases between. This CDR3 spans 13 amino acids. CDR1 is MNHEY and CDR2 is SVGAGI in the germline V gene. The DNA of the CDR3 is TGTGCCAGCAAAAACTCTTGGAATCAGCCCCAGCATTTT. As protein: CASKNSWNQPQHF.

The J gene is TRBJ2-1, the V gene TRBV18, with TRBD2 matching 8 bases. The CDR3 is 14 residues long. V lost 3 bases, J lost 5 bases, and 3 bases stayed unmatched. In germline, CDR1 is KGHSH, CDR2 LQKENI. The CDR3 DNA reads TGTGCCAGCTCACCGGTACTAGCGGACAATGAGCAGTTCTTC. Its translation: CASSPVLADNEQFF.